This is a list of T cell receptor beta chains from one sample in a study of blood T cell repertoires in COVID-19. This table comes from immunoSEQ multiplex PCR, and its TCRdb copy is limited to in-frame clones, with some not included. The sample records around 190,000 clones, approximately 90% being singletons. Input material: peripheral blood. The receptors were sampled from a human donor in a cohort sampled during active COVID-19. CDR3s include the opening cysteine and the closing phenylalanine or tryptophan. The D gene is left open where the match is weak. Some rows have no size entry. The others give once, few or many, or a class for an expanded clone.

V: TRBV27
size: .
D: TRBD1
J: TRBJ2-7
CDR3: CASSYGTGVNEQYF
DNA: TGTGCCAGCAGTTACGGGACAGGGGTGAACGAGCAGTACTTC

V: TRBV5-1
size: .
D: TRBD2
J: TRBJ2-5
CDR3: CASSPLAGRTQETQYF
DNA: TGCGCCAGCAGCCCCCTAGCGGGGAGAACCCAAGAGACCCAGTACTTC

V: TRBV4-1
size: .
D: TRBD1
J: TRBJ2-7
CDR3: CASSQGQGWYEQYF
DNA: TGCGCCAGCAGCCAGGGACAGGGGTGGTACGAGCAGTACTTC

V: TRBV7-2
size: .
D: .
J: TRBJ1-3
CDR3: CASSLQGSGNTIYF
DNA: TGTGCCAGCAGCTTGCAGGGATCTGGAAACACCATATATTTT

V: TRBV28
size: .
D: TRBD2
J: TRBJ2-1
CDR3: CASSSPWGEGVNEQFF
DNA: TGTGCCAGCAGTTCCCCCTGGGGGGAGGGAGTCAATGAGCAGTTCTTC

V: TRBV7-2
size: .
D: .
J: TRBJ2-1
CDR3: CASSLWQEQFF
DNA: TGTGCCAGCAGCTTATGGCAAGAGCAGTTCTTC

V: TRBV11-3
size: .
D: .
J: TRBJ2-1
CDR3: CASSLDPRDRERTSGRYNEQFF
DNA: TGTGCCAGCAGCTTAGACCCCAGGGACAGGGAGAGGACTAGCGGAAGGTACAATGAGCAGTTCTTC

V: TRBV5-4
size: once
D: .
J: TRBJ2-3
CDR3: CASSLRQDTQYF
DNA: TGTGCCAGCAGCTTGAGACAGGATACGCAGTATTTT

V: TRBV2
size: .
D: .
J: TRBJ2-7
CDR3: CASTGMGSYEQYF
DNA: TGTGCCAGCACAGGAATGGGCTCCTACGAGCAGTACTTC

V: TRBV3-1/TRBV3-2
size: .
D: .
J: TRBJ1-1
CDR3: CASSQDQFNTEAFF
DNA: TGTGCCAGCAGCCAAGACCAGTTCAACACTGAAGCTTTCTTT

V: TRBV12-3/TRBV12-4
size: .
D: .
J: TRBJ2-3
CDR3: CASRIRGPDTQYF
DNA: TGTGCCAGCAGAATCAGGGGCCCAGATACGCAGTATTTT

V: TRBV5-1
size: .
D: .
J: TRBJ2-7
CDR3: CASSLAVSNPLEQYF
DNA: TGCGCCAGCAGCTTGGCAGTCTCCAATCCGCTCGAGCAGTACTTC

V: TRBV5-3
size: .
D: .
J: TRBJ1-1
CDR3: CASEKWRGSGTEAFF
DNA: TGTGCCAGCGAAAAATGGAGGGGATCGGGCACTGAAGCTTTCTTT

V: TRBV5-1
size: .
D: .
J: TRBJ2-1
CDR3: CASSPDNEQFF
DNA: TGCGCCAGCAGCCCTGACAATGAGCAGTTCTTC

V: TRBV19
size: .
D: TRBD2
J: TRBJ2-5
CDR3: CASRGELAGGLETQYF
DNA: TGTGCCAGTCGCGGGGAACTAGCGGGGGGATTAGAGACCCAGTACTTC